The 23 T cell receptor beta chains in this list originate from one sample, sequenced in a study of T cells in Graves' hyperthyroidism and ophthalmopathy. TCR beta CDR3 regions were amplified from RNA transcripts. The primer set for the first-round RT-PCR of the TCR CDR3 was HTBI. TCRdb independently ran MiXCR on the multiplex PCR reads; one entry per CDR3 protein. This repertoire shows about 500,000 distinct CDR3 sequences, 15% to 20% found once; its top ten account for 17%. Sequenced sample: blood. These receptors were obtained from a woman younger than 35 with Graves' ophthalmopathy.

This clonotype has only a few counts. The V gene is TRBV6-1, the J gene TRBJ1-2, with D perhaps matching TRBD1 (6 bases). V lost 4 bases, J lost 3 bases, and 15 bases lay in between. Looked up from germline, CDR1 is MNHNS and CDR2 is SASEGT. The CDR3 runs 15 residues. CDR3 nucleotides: TGTGCCAGCAGTGCGACCGGGACACCCTACTATGGCTACACCTTC. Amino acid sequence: CASSATGTPYYGYTF.

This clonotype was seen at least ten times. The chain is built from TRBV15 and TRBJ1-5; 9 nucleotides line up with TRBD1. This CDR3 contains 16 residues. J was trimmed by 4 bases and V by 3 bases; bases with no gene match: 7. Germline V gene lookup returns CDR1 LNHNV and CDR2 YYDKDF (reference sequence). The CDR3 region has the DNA TGTGCCACCAGCAGGGCCGGGACAGGGATTAATCAGCCCCAGCATTTT. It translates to CATSRAGTGINQPQHF.

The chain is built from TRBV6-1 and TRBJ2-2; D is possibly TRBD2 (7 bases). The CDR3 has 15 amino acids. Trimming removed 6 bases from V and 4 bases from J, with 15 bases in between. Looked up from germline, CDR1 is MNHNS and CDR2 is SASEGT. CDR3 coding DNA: TGTGCCAGCAGAGTGTGGGGGGGCATCACCGGGGAGCTGTTTTTT. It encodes CASRVWGGITGELFF.

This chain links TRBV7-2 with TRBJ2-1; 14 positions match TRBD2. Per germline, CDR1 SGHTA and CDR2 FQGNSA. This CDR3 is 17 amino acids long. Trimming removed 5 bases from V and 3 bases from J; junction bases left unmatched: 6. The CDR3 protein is CASSRPGLAGVYNEQFF. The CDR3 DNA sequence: TGTGCCAGCAGCCGACCGGGACTAGCGGGAGTCTACAATGAGCAGTTCTTC.

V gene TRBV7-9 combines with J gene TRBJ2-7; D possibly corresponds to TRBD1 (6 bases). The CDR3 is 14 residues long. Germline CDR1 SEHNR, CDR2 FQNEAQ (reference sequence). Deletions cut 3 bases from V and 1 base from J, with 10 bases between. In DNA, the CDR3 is TGTGCCAGCAGCTTCGACAGGTTTTCCTACGAGCAGTACTTC. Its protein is CASSFDRFSYEQYF.

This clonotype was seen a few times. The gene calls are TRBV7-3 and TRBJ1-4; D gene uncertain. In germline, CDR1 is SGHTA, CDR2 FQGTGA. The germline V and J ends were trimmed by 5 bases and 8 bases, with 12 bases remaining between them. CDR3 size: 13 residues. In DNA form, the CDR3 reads TGTGCCAGCAGCCTCACCGAAGGGGAAAAACTGTTTTTT. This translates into CASSLTEGEKLFF. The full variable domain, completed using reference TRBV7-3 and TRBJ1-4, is GAGVSQTPSNKVTEKGKYVELRCDPISGHTALYWYRQSLGQGPEFLIYFQGTGAADDSGLPNDRFFAVRPEGSVSTLKIQRTERGDSAVYLCASSLTEGEKLFFGSGTQLSVL.

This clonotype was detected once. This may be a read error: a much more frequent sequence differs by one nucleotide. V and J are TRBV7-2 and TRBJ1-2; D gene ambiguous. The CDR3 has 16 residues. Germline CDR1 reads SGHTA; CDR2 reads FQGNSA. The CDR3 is CASSLVWAEEDYGCTF. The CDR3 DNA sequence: TGTGCCAGCAGCTTAGTATGGGCGGAGGAAGACTATGGCTGCACCTTC.

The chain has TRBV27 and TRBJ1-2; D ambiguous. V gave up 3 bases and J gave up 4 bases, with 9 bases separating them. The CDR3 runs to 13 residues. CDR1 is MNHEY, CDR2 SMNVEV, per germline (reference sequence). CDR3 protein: CASSFRASYGYTF. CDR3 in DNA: TGTGCCAGCAGTTTTCGCGCGTCCTATGGCTACACCTTC.

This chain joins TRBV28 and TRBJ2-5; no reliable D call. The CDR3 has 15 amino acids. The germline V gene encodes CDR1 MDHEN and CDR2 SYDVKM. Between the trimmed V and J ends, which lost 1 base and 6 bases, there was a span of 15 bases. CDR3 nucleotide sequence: TGTGCCAGCAGTTTATTCGGCACTACCTTAAAGACCCAGTACTTC. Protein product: CASSLFGTTLKTQYF.

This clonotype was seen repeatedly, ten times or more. The CDR3 here is CASSPRTGSNGNTEAFF. The CDR3 DNA sequence: TGTGCCAGCTCACCCAGGACAGGGAGCAATGGGAACACTGAAGCTTTCTTT. The chain carries TRBV18 and TRBJ1-1; 8 positions agree with TRBD1. The germline V gene encodes CDR1 KGHSH and CDR2 LQKENI. Trimming at V came to 3 bases and at J to 1 base, leaving 10 bases not matched to a gene. The length of the CDR3 is 17 residues.

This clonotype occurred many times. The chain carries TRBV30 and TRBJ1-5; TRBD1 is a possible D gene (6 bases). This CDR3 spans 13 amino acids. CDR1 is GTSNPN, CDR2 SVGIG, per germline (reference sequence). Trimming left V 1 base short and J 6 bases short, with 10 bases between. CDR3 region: CAWSDTGFQPQHF. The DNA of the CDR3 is TGTGCCTGGAGTGATACAGGGTTTCAGCCCCAGCATTTT.

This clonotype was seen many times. CDR3 DNA sequence: TGTGCCAGCGTGACGGGGTACTATGGCTACACCTTC. Translation gives CASVTGYYGYTF. The rearrangement uses TRBV28 and TRBJ1-2; D remains unclear. Germline-derived CDR1 and CDR2 are MDHEN and SYDVKM. CDR3 length: 12 amino acids. The V end lost 8 bases, the J end lost 3 bases, and 10 bases lay between the germline ends.

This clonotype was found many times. The CDR3 DNA sequence: TGTGCCAGCAGCCAAGGAAACTCGTGGACAGGGCCCTACGAGCAGTACTTC. Residues: CASSQGNSWTGPYEQYF. V gene TRBV3-1 combines with J gene TRBJ2-7; TRBD1 matches at 8 bases. The V segment lost 1 base and the J segment 2 bases; nucleotides outside the gene matches: 10. This CDR3 has 17 amino acids. Germline V lookup: CDR1 LGHDT, CDR2 YNNKEL (reference sequence).

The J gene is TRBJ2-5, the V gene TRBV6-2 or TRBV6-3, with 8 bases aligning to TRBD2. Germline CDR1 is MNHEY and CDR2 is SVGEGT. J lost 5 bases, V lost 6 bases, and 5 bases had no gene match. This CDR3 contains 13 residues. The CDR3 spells CASSPTSAETQYF. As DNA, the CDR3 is TGTGCCAGCAGCCCGACTAGCGCGGAGACCCAGTACTTC.

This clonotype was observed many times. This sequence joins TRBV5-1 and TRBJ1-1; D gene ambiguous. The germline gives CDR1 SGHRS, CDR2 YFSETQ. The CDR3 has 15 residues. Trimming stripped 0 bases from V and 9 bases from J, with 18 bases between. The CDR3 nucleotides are TGCGCCAGCAGCTTGGACAGCTGGGCAGAGTCTCAAGCTTTCTTT. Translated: CASSLDSWAESQAFF. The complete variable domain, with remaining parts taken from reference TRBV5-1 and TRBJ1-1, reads KAGVTQTPRYLIKTRGQQVTLSCSPISGHRSVSWYQQTPGQGLQFLFEYFSETQRNKGNFPGRFSGRQFSNSRSEMNVSTLELGDSALYLCASSLDSWAESQAFFGQGTRLTVV.

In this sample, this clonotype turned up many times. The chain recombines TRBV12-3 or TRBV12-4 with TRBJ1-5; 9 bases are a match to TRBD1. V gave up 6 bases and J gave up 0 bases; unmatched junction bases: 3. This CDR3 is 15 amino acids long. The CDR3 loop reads CASRRGQGSNQPQHF. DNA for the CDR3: TGTGCCAGCAGGCGGGGACAGGGTAGCAATCAGCCCCAGCATTTT.

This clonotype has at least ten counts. CDR3 sequence reads: CASSSDREDEKLFF. The CDR3 DNA reads as TGTGCCAGCAGTAGCGACAGGGAGGATGAAAAACTGTTTTTT. The chain joins TRBV2 to TRBJ1-4, with 7 bases that match TRBD1. Trimming took 5 bases from V and 6 from J; bases not matched to a gene: 6. The length of the CDR3 is 14 residues. Germline loops: CDR1 SNHLY, CDR2 FYNNEI.

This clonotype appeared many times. The CDR3 loop reads CASSEAATRPHSDTQYF. The CDR3 region has the DNA TGTGCCAGCAGTGAAGCGGCCACCCGGCCCCACTCAGATACGCAGTATTTT. The chain employs TRBV6-1 and TRBJ2-3; D gene unclear. This CDR3 spans 17 amino acids. V dropped 0 bases and J dropped 4 bases, with 17 bases sitting between them. Germline values: CDR1 MNHNS, CDR2 SASEGT.

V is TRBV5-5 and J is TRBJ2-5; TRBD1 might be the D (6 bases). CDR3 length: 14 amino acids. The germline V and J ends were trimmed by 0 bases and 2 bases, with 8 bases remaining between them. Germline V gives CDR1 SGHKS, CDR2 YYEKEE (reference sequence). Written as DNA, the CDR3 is TGTGCCAGCAGCTTGGCACAGGGTCAAGAGACCCAGTACTTC. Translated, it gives CASSLAQGQETQYF. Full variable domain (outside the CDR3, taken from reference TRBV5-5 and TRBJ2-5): DAGVTQSPTHLIKTRGQQVTLRCSPISGHKSVSWYQQVLGQGPQFIFQYYEKEERGRGNFPDRFSARQFPNYSSELNVNALLLGDSALYLCASSLAQGQETQYFGPGTRLLVL.

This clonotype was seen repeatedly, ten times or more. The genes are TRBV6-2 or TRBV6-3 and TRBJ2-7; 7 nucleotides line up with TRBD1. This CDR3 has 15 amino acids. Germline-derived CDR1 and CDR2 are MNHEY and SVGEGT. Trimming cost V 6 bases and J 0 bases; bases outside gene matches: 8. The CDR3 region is CASRLGTAHSYEQYF. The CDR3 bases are TGTGCCAGCAGATTGGGGACAGCGCACTCCTACGAGCAGTACTTC.

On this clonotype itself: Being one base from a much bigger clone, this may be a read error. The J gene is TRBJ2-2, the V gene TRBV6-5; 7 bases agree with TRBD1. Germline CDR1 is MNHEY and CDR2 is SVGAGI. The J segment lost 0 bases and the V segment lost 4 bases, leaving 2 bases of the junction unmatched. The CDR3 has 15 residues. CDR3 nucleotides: TGTGCCAGCAGTTTTGGACAGGCGAACACCGGGGAGCTGTTTTTT. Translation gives CASSFGQANTGELFF.

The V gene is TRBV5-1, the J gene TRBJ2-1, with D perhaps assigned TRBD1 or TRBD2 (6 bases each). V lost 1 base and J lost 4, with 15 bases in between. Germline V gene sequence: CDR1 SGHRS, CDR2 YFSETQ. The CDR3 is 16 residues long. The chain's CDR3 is CASSLIGGGRYNEQFF. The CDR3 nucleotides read TGCGCCAGCAGCTTGATTGGTGGGGGGCGGTACAATGAGCAGTTCTTC.

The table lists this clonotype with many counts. The CDR3 nucleotides are TGTGCTAGTGGTTTGGACTTACGGGACTTCCTATCCTACAATGAGCAGTTCTTC. Residues: CASGLDLRDFLSYNEQFF. The V call is TRBV12-5, the J call TRBJ2-1; D may be TRBD2 (6 bases). The CDR3 length is 18 residues. Per the germline V gene, CDR1 is LGHNT and CDR2 is FRNRAP. V was cut by 1 base and J by 1 base, with 17 bases left in between.